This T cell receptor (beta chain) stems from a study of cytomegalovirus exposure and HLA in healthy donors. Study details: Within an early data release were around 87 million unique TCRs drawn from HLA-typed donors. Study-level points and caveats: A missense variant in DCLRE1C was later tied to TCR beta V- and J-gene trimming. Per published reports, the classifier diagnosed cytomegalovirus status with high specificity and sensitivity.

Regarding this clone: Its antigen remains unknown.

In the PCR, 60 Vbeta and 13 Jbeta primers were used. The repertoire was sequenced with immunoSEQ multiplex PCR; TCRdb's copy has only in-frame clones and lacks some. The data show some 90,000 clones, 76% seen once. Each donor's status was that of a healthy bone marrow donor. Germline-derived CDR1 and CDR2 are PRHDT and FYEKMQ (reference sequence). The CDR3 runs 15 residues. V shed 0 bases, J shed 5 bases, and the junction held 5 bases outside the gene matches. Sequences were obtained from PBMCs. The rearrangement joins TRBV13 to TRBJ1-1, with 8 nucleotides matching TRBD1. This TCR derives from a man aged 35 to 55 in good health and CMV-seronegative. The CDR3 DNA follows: TGTGCCAGCAGCTTAGGACAGGGGGTCGGGACTGAAGCTTTCTTT. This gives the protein CASSLGQGVGTEAFF.